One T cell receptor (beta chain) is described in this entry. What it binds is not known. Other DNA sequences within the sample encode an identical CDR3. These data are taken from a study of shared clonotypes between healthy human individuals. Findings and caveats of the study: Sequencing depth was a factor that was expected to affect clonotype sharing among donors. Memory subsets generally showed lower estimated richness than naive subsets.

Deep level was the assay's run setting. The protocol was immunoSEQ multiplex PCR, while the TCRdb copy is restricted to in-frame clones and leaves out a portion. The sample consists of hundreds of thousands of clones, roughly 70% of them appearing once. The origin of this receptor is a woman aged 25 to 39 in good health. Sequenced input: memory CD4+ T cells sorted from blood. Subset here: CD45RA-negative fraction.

DNA of the CDR3: TGTGCCAGCAGCTTGCAAGAGACCCAGTACTTC. As protein: CASSLQETQYF. The chain is built from TRBV7-6 and TRBJ2-5; D is ambiguous. The CDR3 runs 11 residues. Germline V lookup: CDR1 SGHVS, CDR2 FNYEAQ. Trimming removed 3 bases at V and 2 bases at J, with 1 base between.